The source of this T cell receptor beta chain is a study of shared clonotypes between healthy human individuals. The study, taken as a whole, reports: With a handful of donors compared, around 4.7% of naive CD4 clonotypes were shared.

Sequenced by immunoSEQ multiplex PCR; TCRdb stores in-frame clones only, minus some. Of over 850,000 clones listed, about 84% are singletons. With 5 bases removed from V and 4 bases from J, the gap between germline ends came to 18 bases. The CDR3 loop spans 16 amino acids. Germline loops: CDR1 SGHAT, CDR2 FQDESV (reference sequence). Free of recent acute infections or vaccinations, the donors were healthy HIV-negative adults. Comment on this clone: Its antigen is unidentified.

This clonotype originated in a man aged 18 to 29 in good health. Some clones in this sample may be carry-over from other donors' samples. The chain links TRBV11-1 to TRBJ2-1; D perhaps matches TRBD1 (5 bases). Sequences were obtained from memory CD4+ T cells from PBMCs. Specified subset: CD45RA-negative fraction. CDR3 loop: CASSPRREYLYNEQFF. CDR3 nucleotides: TGTGCCAGCAGCCCCCGCAGGGAATACCTTTACAATGAGCAGTTCTTC.